A single sample is the source of the 8 T cell receptor beta chains below, sequenced in a study of human T cells and chemical hapten exposure. Specified time point: pre-sensitization, week 0. As for treatment: therapeutic diphenylcyclopropenone sensitization with weekly scalp DPC. In TCRdb, the RACE reads were re-called with MiXCR into one record per CDR3 protein. The table records 270,000 or so distinct CDR3 sequences, 7.5% to 8% of them present only once. This sample comprised whole blood, obtained in connection with sensitization to the hapten diphenylcyclopropenone (DPC). The receptors originated from a man aged 18 to 30 with alopecia areata. Some clones in this sample may be carry-over from other donors' samples.

In this sample, this clonotype turned up a few times. The rearrangement uses TRBV3-1 and TRBJ2-5, with D hard to call. Germline V gene lookup returns CDR1 LGHDT and CDR2 YNNKEL (reference sequence). This CDR3 is built from 14 residues. V shed 5 bases and J shed 4 bases, with 14 bases lying between them. CDR3 in amino acids: CASSSAVTPETQYF. Written as DNA, the CDR3 is TGTGCCAGCAGCTCGGCTGTGACCCCAGAGACCCAGTACTTC.

The chain carries TRBV7-2 and TRBJ2-3, with D hard to call. The CDR3 runs 14 residues. CDR1 is SGHTA, CDR2 FQGNSA, per germline. V was trimmed by 5 bases and J by 4 bases, leaving 13 bases between them. CDR3 DNA: TGTGCCAGCAGCCTCCTCTCAGACTCAGATACGCAGTATTTT. It is translated as CASSLLSDSDTQYF.

V usage is TRBV9 and J usage is TRBJ1-1, with no clear D. CDR3 length: 12 amino acids. The germline CDR1 and CDR2 sequences are SGDLS and YYNGEE. V was cut by 0 bases and J by 2 bases, with 2 bases left in between. Here the CDR3 DNA reads TGTGCCAGCAGCGTAGTAAACACTGAAGCTTTCTTT. This sequence encodes CASSVVNTEAFF.

The rearrangement uses TRBV9 and TRBJ2-7, with 8 bases identical to TRBD1. Germline trimming cut 6 bases from V and 5 bases from J; bases unmatched to any gene: 13. Germline V gives CDR1 SGDLS, CDR2 YYNGEE. This CDR3 is built from 15 residues. CDR3: CASIGRGTGIHEQYF. CDR3 sequence (DNA): TGTGCCAGCATAGGCCGTGGGACAGGAATCCACGAGCAGTACTTC.

Here the CDR3 DNA reads TGCGCCAGCAGCAAGGGACAGGGGGGCGAGCAGTACTTC. It translates to CASSKGQGGEQYF. The chain has TRBV5-1 and TRBJ2-7, with 11 bases fitting TRBD1. The CDR3 sequence is 13 residues long. In germline, CDR1 is SGHRS, CDR2 YFSETQ. J gave up 6 bases and V 4 bases, and 3 bases lay outside the gene matches.

This clonotype was seen at least ten times. The chain recombines TRBV5-6 with TRBJ1-1; the D is unclear. Germline CDR1 and CDR2: SGHDT and YYEEEE. The CDR3 totals 14 residues. Trimming removed 2 bases at V and 4 bases at J, with 12 bases between. This CDR3 is CASSFNLYGTEAFF. The CDR3 region has the DNA TGTGCCAGCAGCTTCAATCTGTACGGCACTGAAGCTTTCTTT.

This clonotype has at least ten counts. The V gene is TRBV5-6, the J gene TRBJ2-3, with 8 bases lining up with TRBD2. J lost 5 bases, V lost 5 bases, and 13 bases had no gene match. The germline V gene encodes CDR1 SGHDT and CDR2 YYEEEE. This CDR3 comprises 16 residues. CDR3 in DNA: TGTGCCAGCAGTCCTGAAGGAAGCGGGGGTCTAGATACGCAGTATTTT. Translated: CASSPEGSGGLDTQYF.

This clonotype was seen a handful of times. J is TRBJ2-3 and V is TRBV3-1; D is perhaps TRBD2 (7 bases). Trimming stripped 4 bases from V and 5 bases from J, with 16 bases between. The CDR3 is made up of 15 amino acids. Germline CDR1 reads LGHDT; CDR2 reads YNNKEL (reference sequence). This chain's CDR3 is CASSPEAGAVDTQYF. The CDR3 region has the DNA TGTGCCAGCAGCCCGGAGGCGGGGGCCGTAGATACGCAGTATTTT.